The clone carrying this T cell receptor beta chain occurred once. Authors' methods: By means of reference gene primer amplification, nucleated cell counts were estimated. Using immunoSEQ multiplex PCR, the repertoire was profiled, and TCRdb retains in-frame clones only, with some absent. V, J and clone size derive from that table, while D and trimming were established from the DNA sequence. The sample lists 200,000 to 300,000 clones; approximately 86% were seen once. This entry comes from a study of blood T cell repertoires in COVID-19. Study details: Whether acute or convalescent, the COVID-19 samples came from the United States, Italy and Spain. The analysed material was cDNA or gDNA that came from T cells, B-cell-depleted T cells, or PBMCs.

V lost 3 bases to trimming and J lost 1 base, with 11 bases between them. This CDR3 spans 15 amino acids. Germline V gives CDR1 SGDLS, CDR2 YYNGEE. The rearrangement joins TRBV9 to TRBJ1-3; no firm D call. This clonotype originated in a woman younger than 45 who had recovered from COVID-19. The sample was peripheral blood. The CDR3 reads CASSETPGSGNTIYF. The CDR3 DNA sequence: TGTGCCAGCAGCGAGACCCCGGGATCTGGAAACACCATATATTTT. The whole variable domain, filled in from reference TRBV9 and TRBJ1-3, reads DSGVTQTPKHLITATGQRVTLRCSPRSGDLSVYWYQQSLDQGLQFLIQYYNGEERAKGNILERFSAQQFPDLHSELNLSSLELGDSALYFCASSETPGSGNTIYFGEGSWLTVV.